A selection of T cell receptor beta chains follows, all from one sample in a study of T-cell reconstitution after alpha-beta-depleted transplantation in children. Using its own MiXCR run on the PCR reads, TCRdb lists one record per CDR3 protein. The sample shows 450,000 to 700,000 distinct CDR3 sequences, about a quarter of them seen only once. The sample in question was PBMCs, obtained before TCRalphabeta/CD19-depleted stem cell transplant. All receptors come from a boy younger than two with Wiskott-Aldrich syndrome, due to receive a stem cell transplant. Each CDR3 is given with its conserved first and last residue. The D gene is left open where the match is weak. Not all rows give a size; the values are once, few, many and, for expanded clones, a class.

TRBD2 NA TRBJ2-1 TRBV4-1 CASSQPAGAVNEQFF TGCGCCAGCAGCCAACCAGCGGGAGCGGTTAATGAGCAGTTCTTC
NA NA TRBJ2-3 TRBV29-1 CSVEVSRGNTQYF TGCAGCGTTGAAGTTTCAAGGGGGAATACGCAGTATTTT
TRBD2 NA TRBJ2-3 TRBV7-9 CASSSPLAGGATDTQYF TGTGCCAGCAGCTCACCATTAGCGGGGGGGGCCACAGATACGCAGTATTTT
NA NA TRBJ2-1 TRBV19 CASSTRRGNEQFF TGTGCCAGTAGTACTAGAAGGGGCAATGAGCAGTTCTTC
NA NA TRBJ2-3 TRBV2 CASSEEPGRGLSADTQYF TGTGCCAGCAGTGAAGAACCGGGCAGGGGTTTAAGCGCAGATACGCAGTATTTT
TRBD2 few TRBJ2-1 TRBV9 CASSARETSGSVEQFF TGTGCCAGCAGCGCCCGTGAGACTAGCGGGAGCGTTGAGCAGTTCTTC
TRBD2 NA TRBJ2-7 TRBV20-1 CSGREDNEQYF TGCAGTGGGCGGGAGGATAACGAGCAGTACTTC
NA few TRBJ2-5 TRBV7-6 CASSVTFSGPQETQYF TGTGCCAGCAGCGTAACGTTTTCGGGACCGCAAGAGACCCAGTACTTC
TRBD2 few TRBJ2-3 TRBV5-1 CASSTGLAGGSTDTQYF TGCGCCAGCAGCACGGGACTAGCGGGAGGGAGCACAGATACGCAGTATTTT
NA NA TRBJ2-7 TRBV6-1 CASSVQFHEQYF TGTGCCAGCAGTGTTCAGTTCCACGAGCAGTACTTC
NA NA TRBJ2-6 TRBV7-9 CASSPYWVSGANVLTF TGTGCCAGCAGCCCCTACTGGGTCTCTGGGGCCAACGTCCTGACTTTC
NA few TRBJ2-5 TRBV20-1 CSARDWFSAGRETQYF TGCAGTGCTAGAGATTGGTTCAGCGCAGGGAGAGAGACCCAGTACTTC
NA NA TRBJ1-1 TRBV11-3 CASSRNRGTEAFF TGTGCCAGCAGTCGAAACCGGGGCACTGAAGCTTTCTTT
TRBD2 NA TRBJ2-3 TRBV5-1 CASSFGLAGGRTDTQYF TGCGCCAGCAGCTTTGGACTAGCGGGAGGGCGCACAGATACGCAGTATTTT
NA NA TRBJ2-1 TRBV9 CASSPLADSYNEQFF TGTGCCAGCAGCCCCCTTGCGGACTCCTACAATGAGCAGTTCTTC
TRBD1 few TRBJ1-5 TRBV24-1 CATWDRPWGNQPQHF TGTGCCACCTGGGACAGGCCATGGGGCAATCAGCCCCAGCATTTT
NA NA TRBJ2-7 TRBV5-6 CASSFWAGAHYEQYF TGTGCCAGCAGCTTCTGGGCAGGGGCTCACTACGAGCAGTACTTC
NA few TRBJ2-1 TRBV29-1 CSVVAESSYNEQFF TGCAGCGTTGTAGCGGAGAGCTCCTACAATGAGCAGTTCTTC
NA few TRBJ2-2 TRBV6-5 CASSHGSRTGELFF TGTGCCAGCAGTCACGGGAGCAGAACCGGGGAGCTGTTTTTT
TRBD2 few TRBJ2-1 TRBV5-1 CASSSVLAASSYNEQFF TGCGCCAGCAGCTCAGTTCTAGCGGCTTCCTCCTACAATGAGCAGTTCTTC
NA few TRBJ1-1 TRBV7-9 CASSLVAAGNTEAFF TGTGCCAGCAGCTTAGTAGCCGCAGGGAACACTGAAGCTTTCTTT
NA NA TRBJ2-5 TRBV27 CASSSNGWGPRETQYF TGTGCCAGCAGTTCAAACGGGTGGGGACCAAGGGAGACCCAGTACTTC
TRBD2 NA TRBJ2-3 TRBV5-1 CASSLLLAGTTDTQYF TGCGCCAGCAGCCTCCTTCTAGCGGGAACCACAGATACGCAGTATTTT
NA few TRBJ2-5 TRBV5-1 CASSLVGFREETQYF TGCGCCAGCAGCTTGGTCGGGTTCAGGGAAGAGACCCAGTACTTC
TRBD2 NA TRBJ2-1 TRBV10-3 CAISESLAAFGNEQFF TGTGCCATCAGTGAGTCCCTAGCGGCCTTTGGGAATGAGCAGTTCTTC
TRBD2 few TRBJ2-3 TRBV20-1 CSARVSGSDTQYF TGCAGTGCTAGAGTCAGCGGGAGTGATACGCAGTATTTT
NA NA TRBJ1-2 TRBV20-1 CSAKPTGGYTF TGCAGTGCTAAACCTACTGGTGGCTACACCTTC
TRBD2 NA TRBJ2-2 TRBV2 CASSDRASGRGSTGELFF TGTGCCAGCAGTGATAGGGCTAGCGGTCGCGGATCAACCGGGGAGCTGTTTTTT
NA NA TRBJ2-4 TRBV27 CASNPNGVLAKNIQYF TGTGCCAGCAACCCCAATGGAGTGCTAGCCAAAAACATTCAGTACTTC
NA few TRBJ2-3 TRBV11-2 CASSLWRGPPDTQYF TGTGCCAGCAGCTTATGGCGAGGGCCGCCAGATACGCAGTATTTT
TRBD2 NA TRBJ2-1 TRBV11-2 CASSLVGGRAEYNEQFF TGTGCCAGCAGCTTAGTAGGCGGGAGGGCCGAGTACAATGAGCAGTTCTTC
TRBD2 NA TRBJ2-7 TRBV29-1 CSVALALAGRYEQYF TGCAGCGTTGCTCTGGCCCTAGCGGGACGCTACGAGCAGTACTTC
NA few TRBJ2-3 TRBV7-2 CASSRHSTDTQYF TGTGCCAGCAGTCGACATAGCACAGATACGCAGTATTTT
NA NA TRBJ2-1 TRBV29-1 CSVEGPAGAYNEQFF TGCAGCGTTGAAGGCCCCGCTGGGGCCTACAATGAGCAGTTCTTC
TRBD1 once TRBJ2-1 TRBV27 CASSSSRTGFPYNEQFF TGTGCCAGCAGTTCCAGCCGGACAGGGTTCCCCTACAATGAGCAGTTCTTC
TRBD1 few TRBJ2-7 TRBV18 CASARDRGTGEQYF TGTGCCAGCGCCCGGGACAGGGGTACGGGCGAGCAGTACTTC
NA once TRBJ2-5 TRBV5-1 CASTLAVAERGETQYF TGCGCCAGCACCTTAGCGGTAGCGGAGAGGGGAGAGACCCAGTACTTC
NA NA TRBJ2-5 TRBV5-1 CASSYSGPGETQYF TGCGCCAGCAGCTACTCAGGGCCAGGAGAGACCCAGTACTTC
NA NA TRBJ2-5 TRBV29-1 CSVGLSSPGTQYF TGCAGCGTTGGGTTGTCGTCCCCAGGGACCCAGTACTTC
TRBD2 NA TRBJ2-3 TRBV20-1 CSARPLAGVTDTQYF TGCAGTGCTAGACCTCTAGCGGGAGTCACAGATACGCAGTATTTT
TRBD1 NA TRBJ2-5 TRBV5-1 CASSTGTGRGTQYF TGCGCCAGCAGCACCGGGACAGGGCGGGGGACCCAGTACTTC
NA NA TRBJ1-2 TRBV5-1 CASSAVGQNYGYTF TGCGCCAGCAGCGCAGTAGGACAGAACTATGGCTACACCTTC
NA few TRBJ2-1 TRBV9 CASQLGSGEQFF TGTGCCAGCCAACTCGGGAGTGGCGAGCAGTTCTTC
NA NA TRBJ2-7 TRBV6-2/TRBV6-3 CASSQDSRNEQYF TGTGCCAGCAGTCAGGACAGTCGGAACGAGCAGTACTTC
TRBD1 NA TRBJ1-2 TRBV28 CASSLFQGGADYGYTF TGTGCCAGCAGTTTATTCCAAGGGGGCGCGGACTATGGCTACACCTTC
TRBD1 NA TRBJ2-6 TRBV5-1 CASSGGTGISPGANGLTF TGCGCCAGCAGCGGCGGGACAGGGATTTCACCTGGGGCCAACGGCCTGACTTTC
NA NA TRBJ2-3 TRBV7-9 CASSAGTADTQYF TGTGCCAGCAGCGCGGGGACCGCCGATACGCAGTATTTT
TRBD1 many TRBJ2-5 TRBV28 CASSLSGRGETQYF TGTGCCAGCAGTTTAAGCGGCAGGGGGGAGACCCAGTACTTC
NA NA TRBJ2-7 TRBV3-1 CASSQDGSGYEQYF TGTGCCAGCAGCCAAGATGGATCAGGGTACGAGCAGTACTTC